The rows below give T cell receptor beta chains drawn from one sample of a study of CD8 T cells in ankylosing spondylitis. TCRdb independently ran MiXCR on the 5' RACE reads; one entry per CDR3 protein. The data hold 200,000 or so distinct CDR3 sequences, with 10% to 15% observed a single time. The specimen sequenced was blood, either unsorted or a sorted T cell fraction (not recorded which). The receptors shown here come from a female donor with ankylosing spondylitis or in good health (not recorded which). CDR3s include the opening cysteine and the closing phenylalanine or tryptophan. The order of the fields is CDR3 protein, CDR3 DNA, V gene, D gene, clone size, J gene. A D gene is named only where the DNA matches it firmly. Not all rows give a size; the values are once, few, many and, for expanded clones, a class.

CASSHRLAGVGADTQYF	TGTGCCAGCAGCCATCGACTAGCGGGAGTCGGAGCAGATACGCAGTATTTT	TRBV7-9	TRBD2	.	TRBJ2-3
CASGRRERYEQYF	TGTGCCAGCGGACGGCGGGAGAGGTACGAGCAGTACTTC	TRBV6-2/TRBV6-3	TRBD2	.	TRBJ2-7
CASSLVARQETQYF	TGTGCCAGCAGCTTAGTTGCGCGCCAAGAGACCCAGTACTTC	TRBV7-2	.	many	TRBJ2-5
CASSAYRGLNTGELFF	TGTGCCAGCAGTGCGTACAGGGGGCTAAACACCGGGGAGCTGTTTTTT	TRBV27	TRBD1	.	TRBJ2-2
CASRRLAGLYNEQFF	TGTGCCAGCAGACGACTAGCGGGACTATACAATGAGCAGTTCTTC	TRBV12-3/TRBV12-4	TRBD2	many	TRBJ2-1
CASKWSDGRQETQYF	TGCGCCAGCAAATGGTCAGACGGGCGGCAAGAGACCCAGTACTTC	TRBV5-1	.	many	TRBJ2-5
CSAGGGVPDTQYF	TGCAGTGCTGGGGGGGGAGTCCCAGATACGCAGTATTTT	TRBV20-1	TRBD2	many	TRBJ2-3
CASSLGLAGMNEQFF	TGTGCCAGCAGCTTAGGGCTAGCGGGGATGAATGAGCAGTTCTTC	TRBV7-9	TRBD2	many	TRBJ2-1
CASSPLSGYTF	TGTGCCAGCAGTCCCCTAAGCGGCTACACCTTC	TRBV12-3/TRBV12-4	.	many	TRBJ1-2
CASGPVYNSPLHF	TGTGCCAGTGGTCCGGTCTATAATTCACCCCTCCACTTT	TRBV27	.	.	TRBJ1-6
CASRPRGGNTEAFF	TGTGCCAGCAGACCTCGTGGAGGAAACACTGAAGCTTTCTTT	TRBV7-2	.	many	TRBJ1-1
CSASWARHEQYF	TGCAGTGCTAGCTGGGCCCGACACGAGCAGTACTTC	TRBV20-1	.	many	TRBJ2-7
CASSYSRAVRGYTF	TGTGCCAGCAGCTATTCTCGAGCCGTTCGGGGCTACACCTTC	TRBV5-5	.	many	TRBJ1-2
CASSYSSWPGGGETQYF	TGTGCCAGCAGTTACTCGAGCTGGCCGGGTGGGGGAGAGACCCAGTACTTC	TRBV6-5	.	few	TRBJ2-5
CASSQEGGYGYTF	TGCGCCAGCAGCCAAGAAGGAGGCTATGGCTACACCTTC	TRBV4-3	.	.	TRBJ1-2
CASSVGGSGTFNEQFF	TGTGCCAGCAGCGTCGGGGGAAGCGGGACGTTTAATGAGCAGTTCTTC	TRBV9	TRBD2	many	TRBJ2-1
CASSLMGEGHNEQFF	TGTGCCAGCAGCTTGATGGGGGAGGGTCACAATGAGCAGTTCTTC	TRBV5-6	TRBD2	few	TRBJ2-1
CASRRSSTDTQYF	TGTGCCAGCAGGCGTTCTAGCACAGATACGCAGTATTTT	TRBV5-5	.	.	TRBJ2-3
CASSSQRLAERRTGELFF	TGTGCCAGCAGCTCACAACGACTAGCGGAACGTCGGACCGGGGAGCTGTTTTTT	TRBV7-8	TRBD2	few	TRBJ2-2
CASSLRSSGYEQYF	TGTGCCAGCAGTTTAAGGTCGAGCGGATACGAGCAGTACTTC	TRBV12-3/TRBV12-4	.	few	TRBJ2-7
CASSLDRGEFPQHF	TGTGCCAGCAGCTTAGACAGGGGGGAATTTCCCCAGCATTTT	TRBV7-2	TRBD1	.	TRBJ1-5
CASTREGGPQHF	TGTGCCAGCACCCGAGAGGGGGGTCCCCAGCATTTT	TRBV7-2	.	.	TRBJ1-5
CATRQGGTQYF	TGTGCCACCCGACAGGGAGGCACGCAGTATTTT	TRBV19	.	many	TRBJ2-3
CASRALGSYNSPLHF	TGTGCCAGCAGAGCCCTCGGCTCCTATAATTCACCCCTCCACTTT	TRBV6-1	.	.	TRBJ1-6
CASSGQGTDTQYF	TGTGCCAGCAGTGGGCAGGGCACAGATACGCAGTATTTT	TRBV6-6	.	many	TRBJ2-3
CASSQAHFNSYEQYF	TGCGCCAGCAGCCAAGCTCACTTCAACTCCTACGAGCAGTACTTC	TRBV4-3	.	many	TRBJ2-7
CASSSAGGATEAFF	TGTGCCAGCAGCTCCGCAGGGGGTGCAACTGAAGCTTTCTTT	TRBV7-3	TRBD1	many	TRBJ1-1
CSASHITNYGYTF	TGCAGTGCTAGCCACATTACTAACTATGGCTACACCTTC	TRBV20-1	.	many	TRBJ1-2
CASSKRDEHQPQHF	TGTGCCAGCAGTAAGAGGGACGAGCATCAGCCCCAGCATTTT	TRBV28	.	many	TRBJ1-5
CASSLPGLWEQFF	TGTGCCAGCAGTTTACCAGGTCTATGGGAGCAGTTCTTC	TRBV12-3/TRBV12-4	.	many	TRBJ2-1
CASSHGLTNTGELFF	TGTGCCAGCAGTCACGGACTGACGAACACCGGGGAGCTGTTTTTT	TRBV7-3	.	many	TRBJ2-2
CASSFGTVGNTLYF	TGTGCCAGCAGCTTCGGGACAGTTGGAAACACCTTATATTTT	TRBV5-6	TRBD1	.	TRBJ1-3
CASSASGDNEQFF	TGCGCCAGCAGCGCATCGGGGGATAATGAGCAGTTCTTC	TRBV5-1	.	many	TRBJ2-1
CASSLSGDPNQPQHF	TGCGCCAGCAGCTTGAGCGGGGATCCCAATCAGCCCCAGCATTTT	TRBV5-1	.	few	TRBJ1-5
CASSQDGVGAKNIQYF	TGCGCCAGCAGCCAAGACGGTGTGGGGGCCAAAAACATTCAGTACTTC	TRBV4-3	.	many	TRBJ2-4
CSARDMRTQHF	TGCAGTGCTAGAGATATGAGAACCCAGCATTTT	TRBV20-1	.	.	TRBJ1-5
CASNMGLAGASTDTQYF	TGCGCCAGCAATATGGGACTAGCGGGAGCCTCCACAGATACGCAGTATTTT	TRBV5-1	TRBD2	many	TRBJ2-3
CASSGTLGNEQFF	TGCGCCAGCAGCGGGACCCTGGGGAATGAGCAGTTCTTC	TRBV5-1	.	many	TRBJ2-1
CASSRTGIITDTQYF	TGTGCCAGCAGCCGGACGGGGATTATCACAGATACGCAGTATTTT	TRBV27	.	many	TRBJ2-3
CAIRSDAGNTIYF	TGTGCCATTAGATCCGATGCTGGAAACACCATATATTTT	TRBV10-3	.	many	TRBJ1-3